This T cell receptor (beta chain) was captured in a study of CD4 T cells in relation to SARS-CoV-2 and coronaviruses. This clone was counted between two and nine times. Its antigen is unknown. TCRdb's copy holds only in-frame clones and misses some; the assay was immunoSEQ multiplex PCR. The table has about 19,000 clones, 75% to 85% seen once. Before the COVID-19 pandemic, during about 2010-2019, CD4+ T cells were taken from unexposed donors. Isolation of CD4+ T cells took place after less than 11 days in culture. As cell numbers allowed, unexposed-donor CD4+ T cells faced SARS-CoV-2 S/N and four cold-coronavirus spikes. Per the germline V gene, CDR1 is MNHEY and CDR2 is SVGEGT. Trimming removed 4 bases at V and 2 bases at J, with 6 bases between. CDR3 length: 12 amino acids.

V and J are TRBV6-2 or TRBV6-3 and TRBJ2-7; D is unclear. The sequencing sample was made of CD4+ T cells from PBMCs, cultured in vitro. This sequence originates from a human donor in good health. The CDR3: CASSSVTYEQYF. The CDR3 nucleotides are TGTGCCAGCAGTTCAGTTACCTACGAGCAGTACTTC.